The 10 T cell receptor beta chains reported below all come from one sample, sequenced in a study of early stage breast cancer tumors (dated by TCRdb to about 2017). The library was generated by the immunoSEQ multiplex PCR assay. The source is immuneACCESS, and TCRdb retained only in-frame sequences with V and J called. Part of the clones is not carried over; for the studies checked, unresolved V genes explain less than half of this, and the remainder is unexplained. This sample lists about 41,000 clones; about three quarters were detected once. The top ten hold about 6.8% of the sample. Sequenced input: blood. Source of these receptors: a person aged 45 to 59 with breast cancer.

This clone was observed a few times. The chain has TRBV15 and TRBJ1-1; 8 bases are shared with TRBD1. The V gene end was trimmed by 3 bases and the J gene end by 6 bases; junction bases not matched to a gene: 6. Germline V lookup: CDR1 LNHNV, CDR2 YYDKDF (reference sequence). The CDR3 runs to 14 residues. CDR3 bases: TGTGCCACCAGCAGGCGAGACAGGGGCGCTGAAGCTTTCTTT. Translation gives CATSRRDRGAEAFF.

This clone showed up just once. The CDR3 region has the DNA TGTGCCAGTAGCCGGGGACAGGATAGCAATCAGCCCCAGCATTTT. This sequence encodes CASSRGQDSNQPQHF. The chain carries TRBV19 and TRBJ1-5, with 8 positions matching TRBD1. CDR3 length: 15 residues. Germline values: CDR1 LNHDA, CDR2 SQIVND (reference sequence). Losses at the gene ends were 6 bases for V and 0 bases for J; bases not matched to a gene: 4. The variable domain in full, with the rest retrieved from reference TRBV19 and TRBJ1-5, is DGGITQSPKYLFRKEGQNVTLSCEQNLNHDAMYWYRQDPGQGLRLIYYSQIVNDFQKGDIAEGYSVSREKKESFPLTVTSAQKNPTAFYLCASSRGQDSNQPQHFGDGTRLSIL.

The chain uses TRBV18 and TRBJ2-7; TRBD1 matches 7 bases. V was pared by 2 bases and J by 1 base, with 8 bases of the junction left unmatched. Germline assignment: CDR1 KGHSH and CDR2 LQKENI. The length of the CDR3 is 16 residues. The CDR3 protein is CASSPWATGASYEQYF. CDR3 sequence (DNA): TGTGCCAGCTCACCATGGGCAACAGGGGCTTCCTACGAGCAGTACTTC.

The J gene is TRBJ1-1, the V gene TRBV20-1; D is undetermined. V lost 1 base to trimming and J lost 7 bases, with 7 bases between them. The length of the CDR3 is 11 residues. The germline V gene has CDR1 DFQATT and CDR2 SNEGSKA (reference sequence). The CDR3 DNA is TGCAGTGCTAGAGGAACTTATGAAGCTTTCTTT. Its translation is CSARGTYEAFF.

This clone was seen once. The V and J genes are TRBV7-3 and TRBJ2-3; TRBD2 is a possible D gene (6 bases). The CDR3 has 14 residues. The germline V gene has CDR1 SGHTA and CDR2 FQGTGA. Trimming took off 0 bases at V and 4 bases at J, with 8 bases between the two ends. CDR3 in amino acids: CASSLTGGADTQYF. In nucleotides, the CDR3 is TGTGCCAGCAGCTTAACCGGGGGAGCAGATACGCAGTATTTT.

This chain joins TRBV4-3 and TRBJ1-5; D gene ambiguous. From germline, CDR1 is LGHNA and CDR2 YSLEER. Trimming left V 2 bases short and J 0 bases short, with 5 bases between. The CDR3 length is 14 residues. The CDR3 protein is CASSQLYSNQPQHF. CDR3 bases: TGCGCCAGCAGCCAACTTTATAGCAATCAGCCCCAGCATTTT.

V gene TRBV2 combines with J gene TRBJ2-5; a possible D gene is TRBD1 (6 bases). Germline V CDR1 and CDR2: SNHLY, FYNNEI. V was shortened by 8 bases and J by 3 bases, with 19 bases between the two germline ends. The CDR3 is 15 amino acids. CDR3 sequence: CASLLGGPGEETQYF. CDR3 nucleotides: TGTGCCAGCCTTTTAGGGGGTCCTGGGGAAGAGACCCAGTACTTC.

This clone is medium-sized within its sample. This sequence joins TRBV7-9 and TRBJ2-3; TRBD1 might be the D (5 bases). Germline V CDR1 and CDR2: SEHNR, FQNEAQ (reference sequence). V gave up 5 bases and J gave up 0 bases, with 12 bases separating them. This CDR3 contains 15 residues. The CDR3 spells CASSETASSTDTQYF. DNA of the CDR3: TGTGCCAGCAGCGAGACAGCGTCTAGCACAGATACGCAGTATTTT. Combining the CDR3 with reference TRBV7-9 and TRBJ2-3 gives the whole variable domain DTGVSQNPRHKITKRGQNVTFRCDPISEHNRLYWYRQTLGQGPEFLTYFQNEAQLEKSRLLSDRFSAERPKGSFSTLEIQRTEQGDSAMYLCASSETASSTDTQYFGPGTRLTVL.

This chain connects TRBV6-6 to TRBJ1-1, with a tentative D call TRBD1 (6 bases). V lost 4 bases and J lost 7, with 16 bases in between. CDR3 length: 14 amino acids. The germline V gene encodes CDR1 MNHNY and CDR2 SVGAGI (reference sequence). The CDR3 coding sequence is TGTGCCAGCAGTTCCCAGGGGAGCACGTTTGAAGCTTTCTTT. It yields the protein CASSSQGSTFEAFF.

This rearrangement joins TRBV29-1 to TRBJ2-3; D perhaps matches TRBD1 (6 bases). V was shortened by 5 bases and J by 4 bases, with 13 bases between the two germline ends. The CDR3 is 13 residues long. Germline CDR1 is SQVTM and CDR2 is ANQGSEA. CDR3 residues: CSVIRGIADTQYF. The CDR3 DNA reads as TGCAGCGTTATTAGGGGGATCGCAGATACGCAGTATTTT.